This T cell receptor (beta chain) was retrieved from a study of identical twins. This clonotype turned up a few times. Healthy Caucasians, and only they, were the donors. The ends lost 2 bases at V and 5 bases at J; junction bases unmatched: 9. The CDR3 is 15 amino acids. MiXCR, applied by TCRdb to the 5' RACE reads, yields one record per CDR3 protein. The sample yields approximately 1.8 million distinct CDR3 sequences, around 33% seen once. The TCR sequence derives from a newborn girl in good health. The sample consisted of cord blood. This rearrangement joins TRBV12-3 or TRBV12-4 to TRBJ2-7, with 7 bases lining up with TRBD2. CDR3 region: CASSLRQGAGDEQYF. CDR3 coding DNA: TGTGCCAGCAGTTTACGCCAAGGTGCGGGGGACGAGCAGTACTTC.